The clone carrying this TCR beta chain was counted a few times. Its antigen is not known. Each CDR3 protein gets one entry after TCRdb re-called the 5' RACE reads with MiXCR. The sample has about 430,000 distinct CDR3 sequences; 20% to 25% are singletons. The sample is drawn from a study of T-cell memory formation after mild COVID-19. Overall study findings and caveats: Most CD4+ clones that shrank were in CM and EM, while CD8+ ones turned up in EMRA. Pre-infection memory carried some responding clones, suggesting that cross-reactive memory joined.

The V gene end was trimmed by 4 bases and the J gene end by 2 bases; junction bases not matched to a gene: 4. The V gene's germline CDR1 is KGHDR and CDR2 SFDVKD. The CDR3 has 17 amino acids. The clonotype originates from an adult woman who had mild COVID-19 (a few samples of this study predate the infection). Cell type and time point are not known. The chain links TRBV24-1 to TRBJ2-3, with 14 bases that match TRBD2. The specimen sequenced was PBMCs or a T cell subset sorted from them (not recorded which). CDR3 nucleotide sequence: TGTGCCACCAGTGACCAGGGACTAGCGGGAGTCACAGATACGCAGTATTTT. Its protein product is CATSDQGLAGVTDTQYF.